This T cell receptor (beta chain) was sequenced in a study of blood T cell repertoires in COVID-19. Study background: Donors in the United States, Italy and Spain gave samples during acute or convalescent COVID-19.

Authors' processing steps: Amplification of reference gene primers was used by the study to estimate nucleated cell counts. The protocol was immunoSEQ multiplex PCR, while the TCRdb copy is restricted to in-frame clones and leaves out a portion. The DNA was the basis for D and trimming; V, J and clone size are from that table. Here the sample spans around 310,000 clones, approximately 90% being singletons. The receptor was isolated from an older woman with acute or convalescent COVID-19. The sample consisted of peripheral blood.

This CDR3 reads CASRPTGGDGYTF. The CDR3 nucleotides read TGTGCCAGCAGACCGACAGGGGGAGATGGCTACACCTTC. V and J are TRBV12-3 or TRBV12-4 and TRBJ1-2, with 9 bases matching TRBD1. J was trimmed by 6 bases and V by 6 bases; bases with no gene match: 5. CDR3 length equals 13 residues.